This T cell receptor beta chain was recovered during a study of T cells in Graves' hyperthyroidism and ophthalmopathy. Study-level findings and limits: Patients with ophthalmopathy were separated from those with stable hyperthyroidism by a 13 V-J model. In the blood, most expanded thyroid clonotypes above 0.001 appeared as well.

On this clonotype itself: Antigen: not known.

Researchers amplified the TCR beta CDR3 regions from RNA transcripts. Researchers ran a first-round RT-PCR on the TCR CDR3 using the HTBI primer set. TCRdb re-derived calls from the multiplex PCR reads in MiXCR, one entry per CDR3 protein. The repertoire holds about 600,000 distinct CDR3 sequences, with 15% to 20% as singletons. Orbital computed tomography and thyroid ultrasound, together with serum TRAb and thyroxine and clinical symptoms, were used for diagnoses. CDR3 length: 13 residues. The germline V gene encodes CDR1 SQVTM and CDR2 ANQGSEA. Trimming shortened V by 2 bases and J by 10 bases, and 15 bases separated the two germline ends.

This receptor was obtained from a woman aged 40 to 50 with Graves' ophthalmopathy. The sequencing input was blood. The V gene is TRBV29-1, the J gene TRBJ2-1, with D hard to call. The CDR3 region is CSVEPASSREQFF. CDR3 bases: TGCAGCGTTGAACCCGCTAGTTCTAGAGAGCAGTTCTTC.